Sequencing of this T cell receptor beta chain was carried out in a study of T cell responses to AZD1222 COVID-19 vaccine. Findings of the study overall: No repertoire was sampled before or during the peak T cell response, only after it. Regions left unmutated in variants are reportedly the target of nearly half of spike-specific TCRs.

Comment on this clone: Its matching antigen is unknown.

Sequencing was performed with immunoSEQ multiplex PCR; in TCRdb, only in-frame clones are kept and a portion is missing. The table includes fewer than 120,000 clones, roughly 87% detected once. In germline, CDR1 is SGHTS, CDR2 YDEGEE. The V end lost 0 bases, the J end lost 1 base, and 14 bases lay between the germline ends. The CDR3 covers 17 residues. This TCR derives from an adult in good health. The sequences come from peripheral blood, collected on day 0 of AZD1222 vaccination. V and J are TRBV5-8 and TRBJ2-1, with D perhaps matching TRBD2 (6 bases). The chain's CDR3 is CASSLAFGLASYNEQFF. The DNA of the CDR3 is TGTGCCAGCAGCTTGGCCTTCGGGCTAGCGTCCTACAATGAGCAGTTCTTC.